Below, 20 T cell receptor beta chains from the same sample are listed, as sequenced in a study of shared clonotypes between healthy human individuals. The assay was immunoSEQ multiplex PCR, and TCRdb's table has in-frame clones only and misses some. In the table there are about 380,000 clones, just over 95% of which are singletons. Sequenced material: memory CD8+ T cells sorted from blood. Subset reported: CD45RO+ cells pooled with CCR7-negative TemRA cells. Every receptor here comes from a man aged 25-40 years in good health.

The CDR3 nucleotides read TGTGCCAGCCGCCCGTGGACAGGGTTGGGGGCCGCTGAAGCTTTCTTT. This gives the protein CASRPWTGLGAAEAFF. V is TRBV11-2 and J is TRBJ1-1, with 8 bases aligning to TRBD1. The junction had 17 bases not matched to a gene; V was cut back by 8 bases and J by 6 bases. This CDR3 contains 16 residues. Germline CDR1 is SGHAT and CDR2 is FQNNGV.

V gene TRBV5-4 combines with J gene TRBJ2-3; possibly TRBD1 or TRBD2 for D (6 bases each). V was clipped by 3 bases and J by 5 bases, with 19 bases between them. Germline CDR1 reads SGHNT; CDR2 reads YYREEE (reference sequence). The CDR3 runs to 16 residues. DNA of the CDR3: TGTGCCAGCAGCTCGGGTGGGGGGCGCTTAGGAGATACGCAGTATTTT. It translates to CASSSGGGRLGDTQYF. Variable domain in full (rest from reference TRBV5-4 and TRBJ2-3): ETGVTQSPTHLIKTRGQQVTLRCSSQSGHNTVSWYQQALGQGPQFIFQYYREEENGRGNFPPRFSGLQFPNYSSELNVNALELDDSALYLCASSSGGGRLGDTQYFGPGTRLTVL.

This rearrangement joins TRBV19 to TRBJ1-1; no clear D gene. Germline CDR1 reads LNHDA; CDR2 reads SQIVND (reference sequence). CDR3 length equals 13 residues. Trimming pared 6 bases from V and 3 bases from J, leaving 11 bases between. CDR3 in DNA: TGTGCCAGTAGCACGACCGTCTACACTGAAGCTTTCTTT. Its translation is CASSTTVYTEAFF.

The CDR3 protein is CASSLAGRITSTDTQYF. Written as DNA, the CDR3 is TGCGCCAGCAGCTTGGCGGGACGGATTACTAGCACAGATACGCAGTATTTT. The gene calls are TRBV5-1 and TRBJ2-3, with D possibly being TRBD1 or TRBD2 (5 bases each). The V end was cut by 0 bases, the J end by 0 bases, with 14 bases between. Germline assignment: CDR1 SGHRS and CDR2 YFSETQ. CDR3 length: 17 residues.

V is TRBV30 and J is TRBJ2-7, with 8 bases fitting TRBD2. This CDR3 has 14 amino acids. The ends lost 1 base at V and 5 bases at J; junction bases unmatched: 7. Germline assignment: CDR1 GTSNPN and CDR2 SVGIG (reference sequence). The CDR3 DNA reads TGTGCCTGGAGTGGAGGAGTTAGCGGGAACGAGCAGTACTTC. This translates into CAWSGGVSGNEQYF.

On this clone: In the same sample, other DNA sequences code for this CDR3. This chain joins TRBV28 and TRBJ1-3, with D tentatively TRBD1 (6 bases). The CDR3 is made up of 14 amino acids. V lost 2 bases and J 1 base, leaving 6 bases between the germline ends. Germline assignment: CDR1 MDHEN and CDR2 SYDVKM. The CDR3: CASSLTGSGNTIYF. CDR3 nucleotide sequence: TGTGCCAGCAGTTTAACAGGGTCTGGAAACACCATATATTTT.

In DNA, the CDR3 is TGCGCCAGCAGCCAAGAGGTAGGGCTTGGAAGGACTCCCCGTCCCAACGTCCTGACTTTC. As protein: CASSQEVGLGRTPRPNVLTF. J is TRBJ2-6 and V is TRBV4-1, with a tentative D call TRBD2 (5 bases). V shed 0 bases and J shed 8 bases, with 26 bases lying between them. The germline CDR1 and CDR2 sequences are MGHRA and YSYEKL. The CDR3 runs to 20 residues.

The chain recombines TRBV30 with TRBJ2-3; the D gene could be TRBD1 or TRBD2 (6 bases each). The V and J ends lost 1 base and 3 bases respectively, with 14 bases between them. CDR1 GTSNPN and CDR2 SVGIG come from the germline V gene (reference sequence). CDR3 size: 15 residues. CDR3 nucleotide sequence: TGTGCCTGGAGTGAACAGGGAGGCTGGACAGATACGCAGTATTTT. Its translation is CAWSEQGGWTDTQYF.

The V and J genes are TRBV2 and TRBJ2-7; 8 bases agree with TRBD2. Germline-derived CDR1 and CDR2 are SNHLY and FYNNEI. This CDR3 has 15 residues. V lost 11 bases and J lost 5; bases outside the gene matches: 17. CDR3 nucleotides: TGTGCCCACATAGGATTAAGCGGGAGTGTCGACGAGCAGTACTTC. Amino acid sequence: CAHIGLSGSVDEQYF.

The V gene is TRBV27, the J gene TRBJ1-1, with TRBD1 as a possible D gene (5 bases). The CDR3 has 14 amino acids. CDR1 is MNHEY, CDR2 SMNVEV, per germline (reference sequence). Between the trimmed V and J ends, which lost 2 bases and 4 bases, there was a span of 11 bases. CDR3 in amino acids: CASSLEGRVTEAFF. In DNA form, the CDR3 reads TGTGCCAGCAGTTTAGAGGGGAGGGTCACTGAAGCTTTCTTT.

The genes are TRBV10-3 and TRBJ2-5; D gene uncertain. The germline V and J ends were trimmed by 3 bases and 5 bases, with 4 bases remaining between them. This CDR3 has 11 amino acids. Germline lookup yields CDR1 ENHRY and CDR2 SYGVKD. CDR3 region: CAISDRETQYF. DNA of the CDR3: TGTGCCATCAGTGACAGGGAGACCCAGTACTTC.

The chain carries TRBV5-1 and TRBJ2-7, with 8 bases lining up with TRBD2. J was trimmed by 0 bases and V by 0 bases; bases with no gene match: 2. The CDR3 sequence is 15 residues long. Germline V gives CDR1 SGHRS, CDR2 YFSETQ. The CDR3 protein is CASSLGLASSYEQYF. The CDR3 DNA reads TGCGCCAGCAGCTTGGGACTAGCGAGCTCCTACGAGCAGTACTTC. The whole variable domain, remainder taken from reference TRBV5-1 and TRBJ2-7, is KAGVTQTPRYLIKTRGQQVTLSCSPISGHRSVSWYQQTPGQGLQFLFEYFSETQRNKGNFPGRFSGRQFSNSRSEMNVSTLELGDSALYLCASSLGLASSYEQYFGPGTRLTVT.

J is TRBJ1-2 and V is TRBV5-1; 7 bases align to TRBD1. The CDR3 covers 15 residues. CDR1 and CDR2 from the germline V gene are SGHRS and YFSETQ. The V segment lost 1 base and the J segment 5 bases; nucleotides outside the gene matches: 8. The chain's CDR3 is CASSLYTGTAYGYTF. DNA for the CDR3: TGCGCCAGCAGCTTGTATACCGGGACAGCGTATGGCTACACCTTC.

This chain links TRBV18 with TRBJ2-7; 8 bases line up with TRBD1. Germline CDR1 reads KGHSH; CDR2 reads LQKENI. This CDR3 contains 16 residues. The V and J ends lost 3 bases and 1 base, in that order; junction bases with no gene match: 8. The DNA for the CDR3 is TGTGCCAGCTCACCCTTTACGACAGGGGCGTCCTACGAGCAGTACTTC. This sequence encodes CASSPFTTGASYEQYF.

The rearrangement joins TRBV30 to TRBJ2-7; 7 positions agree with TRBD2. Unmatched junction bases numbered 10, after V lost 0 bases and J lost 5 bases. CDR3 length: 15 residues. Germline loops: CDR1 GTSNPN, CDR2 SVGIG (reference sequence). Here the CDR3 reads CAWSVLGGSWHEQYF. The DNA for the CDR3 is TGTGCCTGGAGTGTACTCGGCGGGAGTTGGCACGAGCAGTACTTC.

The chain recombines TRBV10-3 with TRBJ2-7, with 11 bases matching TRBD1. This CDR3 is built from 13 residues. Germline V gene sequence: CDR1 ENHRY, CDR2 SYGVKD. V trimming: 4 bases; J trimming: 6 bases; junction bases outside the gene matches: 2. CDR3 amino acids: CAISGTGGAEQYF. CDR3 sequence (DNA): TGTGCCATCAGTGGGACAGGGGGCGCCGAGCAGTACTTC.

V and J are TRBV5-4 and TRBJ1-3, with D perhaps matching TRBD1 (5 bases). Trimming took 3 bases from V and 0 from J, leaving 10 bases between them. The CDR3 consists of 15 residues. Germline CDR1 and CDR2: SGHNT and YYREEE (reference sequence). CDR3 bases: TGTGCCAGCAGCTCAGAGGGGAGCTCTGGAAACACCATATATTTT. Translation: CASSSEGSSGNTIYF. Using reference TRBV5-4 and TRBJ1-3 for the parts outside the CDR3, the full variable domain is ETGVTQSPTHLIKTRGQQVTLRCSSQSGHNTVSWYQQALGQGPQFIFQYYREEENGRGNFPPRFSGLQFPNYSSELNVNALELDDSALYLCASSSEGSSGNTIYFGEGSWLTVV.

The chain carries TRBV28 and TRBJ2-7, with 14 nucleotides matching TRBD2. Germline loops: CDR1 MDHEN, CDR2 SYDVKM. The CDR3 runs 14 residues. With V trimmed by 4 bases and J by 6 bases, 2 bases remained unmatched. CDR3 in DNA: TGTGCCAGCAGTTCCGGGACTAGCGGGAGCGAGCAGTACTTC. Translated: CASSSGTSGSEQYF.

This clone was recorded once. The chain employs TRBV27 and TRBJ2-5; perhaps TRBD2 as D (6 bases). CDR1 and CDR2 from the germline V gene are MNHEY and SMNVEV (reference sequence). The V end was cut by 5 bases, the J end by 5 bases, with 18 bases between. The CDR3 is 15 amino acids. CDR3 DNA: TGTGCCAGCAGTGCCCGGGACTTAAGAGGGGAGACCCAGTACTTC. This translates into CASSARDLRGETQYF.

The V call is TRBV2, the J call TRBJ2-5; D tentatively fits TRBD1 or TRBD2 (5 bases each). Germline assignment: CDR1 SNHLY and CDR2 FYNNEI. This CDR3 has 13 amino acids. Trimming took off 3 bases at V and 5 bases at J, with 10 bases between the two ends. The CDR3 DNA reads TGTGCCAGCAGTGACGCCGGGGCGGAGACCCAGTACTTC. Amino acids: CASSDAGAETQYF.